The T cell receptor (beta chain) under discussion was sequenced for a study of cytomegalovirus exposure and HLA in healthy donors. Study results and limitations: For most TCR beta V segments, an earlier analysis put the productive rate at about 87% or about 30% of the time. In vitro, three CMV-associated chains proved specific for CMV antigens.

The PCR was carried out with 60 Vbeta primers and 13 Jbeta primers. Here immunoSEQ multiplex PCR was the method, and the copy in TCRdb shows in-frame clones only, minus some. The repertoire consists of 90,000 to 100,000 clones, with about four fifths occurring once and the leading ten covering approximately 3%. Only one count was recorded for this clone. Its antigen is undetermined. The sample taken for sequencing was PBMCs. This sequence originates from a woman in her thirties or forties in good health and CMV-seronegative.

The CDR3 DNA reads as TGTGCCAGCAGTGATGGGGGACAGGGGCGAGGACAGTACTTC. Encoded protein: CASSDGGQGRGQYF. V is TRBV27 and J is TRBJ2-7; 10 positions match TRBD1. This CDR3 is 14 amino acids long. Germline trimming cut 5 bases from V and 10 bases from J; bases unmatched to any gene: 11. Germline CDR1 reads MNHEY; CDR2 reads SMNVEV (reference sequence).